The present T cell receptor (beta chain) was sequenced within a study of CD8+CD57+ T cells in acquired aplastic anemia. About the study: Sorted CD4+ and CD8+ cell DNA averaged about 3 ug.

For this clonotype: Its specificity is not known.

Only patients with CD8+CD57+ cell expansion on flow cytometry were chosen for sequencing. Blood came from patients not yet given any therapy. Per the germline V gene, CDR1 is SGHAT and CDR2 is FQNNGV. V shed 1 base and J shed 0 bases, with 17 bases lying between them. This CDR3 is 18 amino acids long. TCR beta VDJ and CDR3 were profiled, and genomic DNA was the template. MiXCR, applied by TCRdb to the reads, yields one record per CDR3 protein. This sample has 450,000 to 550,000 distinct CDR3 sequences, with about a third found just once. Study outcomes and limitations: Sharing between patients and controls was observed for around 30 CD8+ CDR3 sequences.

Sequences were obtained from sorted CD4+, CD8+, or CD8+CD57+ T cells (not recorded which) from PBMCs. The rearrangement links TRBV11-2 to TRBJ2-3; D call uncertain. The TCR originated in a human donor with aplastic anemia. The CDR3 protein is CASSLVGRHGASTDTQYF. As DNA, the CDR3 is TGTGCCAGCAGCTTAGTCGGACGTCACGGAGCTAGCACAGATACGCAGTATTTT.